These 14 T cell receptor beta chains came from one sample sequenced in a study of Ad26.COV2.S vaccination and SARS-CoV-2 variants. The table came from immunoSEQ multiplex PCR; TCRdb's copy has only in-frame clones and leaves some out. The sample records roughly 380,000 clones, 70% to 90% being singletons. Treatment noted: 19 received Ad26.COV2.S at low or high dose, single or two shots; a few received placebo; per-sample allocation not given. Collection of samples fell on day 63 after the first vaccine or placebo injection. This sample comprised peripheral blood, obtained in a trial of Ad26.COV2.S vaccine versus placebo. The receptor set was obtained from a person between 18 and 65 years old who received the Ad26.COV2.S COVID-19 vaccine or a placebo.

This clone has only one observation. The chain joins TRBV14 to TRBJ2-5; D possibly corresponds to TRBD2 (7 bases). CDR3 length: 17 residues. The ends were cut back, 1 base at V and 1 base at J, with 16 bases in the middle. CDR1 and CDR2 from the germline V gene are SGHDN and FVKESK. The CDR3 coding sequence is TGTGCCAGCAGCCAAGGAAGAGCGGGACACCTCCAAGAGACCCAGTACTTC. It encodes CASSQGRAGHLQETQYF.

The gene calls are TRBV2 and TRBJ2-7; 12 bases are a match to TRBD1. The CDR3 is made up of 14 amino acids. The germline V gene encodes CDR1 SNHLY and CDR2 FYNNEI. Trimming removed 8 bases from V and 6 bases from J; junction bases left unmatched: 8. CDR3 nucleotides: TGTGCCAGCGGTACCGGGACAGGGGGCCTCGAGCAGTACTTC. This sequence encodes CASGTGTGGLEQYF.

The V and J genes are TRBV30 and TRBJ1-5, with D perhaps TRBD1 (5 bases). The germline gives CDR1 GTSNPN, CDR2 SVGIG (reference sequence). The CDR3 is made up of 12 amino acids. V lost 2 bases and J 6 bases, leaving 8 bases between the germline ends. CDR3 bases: TGTGCCTGGAGTAGGGGTGGTCAGCCCCAGCATTTT. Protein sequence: CAWSRGGQPQHF.

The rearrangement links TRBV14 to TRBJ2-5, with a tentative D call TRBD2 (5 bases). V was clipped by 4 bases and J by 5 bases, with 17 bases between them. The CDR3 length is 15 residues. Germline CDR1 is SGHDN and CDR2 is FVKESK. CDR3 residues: CASSPGIGQRETQYF. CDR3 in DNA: TGTGCCAGCAGCCCTGGGATAGGGCAGCGGGAGACCCAGTACTTC. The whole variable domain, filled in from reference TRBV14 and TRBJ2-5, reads EAGVTQFPSHSVIEKGQTVTLRCDPISGHDNLYWYRRVMGKEIKFLLHFVKESKQDESGMPNNRFLAERTGGTYSTLKVQPAELEDSGVYFCASSPGIGQRETQYFGPGTRLLVL.

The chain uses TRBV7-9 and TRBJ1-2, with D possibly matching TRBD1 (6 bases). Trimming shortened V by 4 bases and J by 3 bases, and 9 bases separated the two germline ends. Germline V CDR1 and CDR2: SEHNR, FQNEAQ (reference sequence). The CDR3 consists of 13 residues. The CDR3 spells CASSSRTDYGYTF. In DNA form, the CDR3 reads TGTGCCAGCAGCTCTCGGACAGACTATGGCTACACCTTC.

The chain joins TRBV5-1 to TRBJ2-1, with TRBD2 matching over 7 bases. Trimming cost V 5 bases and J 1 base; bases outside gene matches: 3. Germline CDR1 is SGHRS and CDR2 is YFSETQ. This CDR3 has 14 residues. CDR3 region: CASREAGSYNEQFF. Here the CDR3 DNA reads TGCGCCAGCAGGGAAGCGGGGTCCTACAATGAGCAGTTCTTC.

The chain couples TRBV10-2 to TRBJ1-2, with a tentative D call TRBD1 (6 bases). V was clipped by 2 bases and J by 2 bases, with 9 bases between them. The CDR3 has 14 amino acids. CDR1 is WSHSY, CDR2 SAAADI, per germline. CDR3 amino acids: CASSEGTPNYGYTF. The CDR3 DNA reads TGCGCCAGCAGTGAGGGGACACCCAACTATGGCTACACCTTC.

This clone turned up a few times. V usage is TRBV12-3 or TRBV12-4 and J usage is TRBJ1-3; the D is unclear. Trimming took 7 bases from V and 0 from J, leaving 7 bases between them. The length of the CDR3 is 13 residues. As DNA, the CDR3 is TGTGCCAGCATCTACAGCTCTGGAAACACCATATATTTT. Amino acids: CASIYSSGNTIYF.

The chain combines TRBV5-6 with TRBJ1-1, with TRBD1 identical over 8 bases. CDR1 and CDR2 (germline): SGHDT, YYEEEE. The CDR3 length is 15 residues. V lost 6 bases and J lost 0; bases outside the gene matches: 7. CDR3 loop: CASTKGRGLNTEAFF. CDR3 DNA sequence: TGTGCCAGCACCAAGGGCAGGGGGCTGAACACTGAAGCTTTCTTT.

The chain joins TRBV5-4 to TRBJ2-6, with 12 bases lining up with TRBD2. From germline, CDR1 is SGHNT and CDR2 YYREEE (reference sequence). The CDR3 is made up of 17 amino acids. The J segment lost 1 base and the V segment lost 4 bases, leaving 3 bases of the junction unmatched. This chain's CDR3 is CASSAGLAGSGANVLTF. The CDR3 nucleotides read TGTGCCAGCAGCGCTGGACTAGCGGGGTCTGGGGCCAACGTCCTGACTTTC.

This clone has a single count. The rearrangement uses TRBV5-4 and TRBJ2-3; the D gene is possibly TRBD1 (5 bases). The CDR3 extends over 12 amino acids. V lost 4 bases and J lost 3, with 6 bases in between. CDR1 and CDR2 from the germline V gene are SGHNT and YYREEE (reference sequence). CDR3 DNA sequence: TGTGCCAGCAGCCCAGGGACAGATACGCAGTATTTT. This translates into CASSPGTDTQYF.

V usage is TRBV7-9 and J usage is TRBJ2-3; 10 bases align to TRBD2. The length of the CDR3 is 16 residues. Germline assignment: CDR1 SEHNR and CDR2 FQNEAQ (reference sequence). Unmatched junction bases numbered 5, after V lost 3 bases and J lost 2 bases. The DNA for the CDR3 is TGTGCCAGCAGCTTTATAGCGGGAGGTCCCACAGATACGCAGTATTTT. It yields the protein CASSFIAGGPTDTQYF.

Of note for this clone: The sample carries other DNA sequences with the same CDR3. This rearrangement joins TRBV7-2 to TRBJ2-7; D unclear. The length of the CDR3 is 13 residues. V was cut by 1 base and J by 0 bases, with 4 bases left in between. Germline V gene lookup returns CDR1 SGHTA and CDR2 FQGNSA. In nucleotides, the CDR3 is TGTGCCAGCAGCTTAGGTCTCTCCTACGAGCAGTACTTC. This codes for CASSLGLSYEQYF. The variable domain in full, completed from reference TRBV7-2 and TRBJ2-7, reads GAGVSQSPSNKVTEKGKDVELRCDPISGHTALYWYRQSLGQGLEFLIYFQGNSAPDKSGLPSDRFSAERTGGSVSTLTIQRTQQEDSAVYLCASSLGLSYEQYFGPGTRLTVT.

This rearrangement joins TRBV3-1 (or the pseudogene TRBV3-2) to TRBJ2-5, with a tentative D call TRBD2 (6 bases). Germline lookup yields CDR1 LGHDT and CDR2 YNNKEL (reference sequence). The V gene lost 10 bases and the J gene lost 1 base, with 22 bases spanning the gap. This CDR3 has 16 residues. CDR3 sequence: CATAKDAAGPQETQYF. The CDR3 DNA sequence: TGTGCCACAGCCAAGGACGCGGCGGGGCCCCAAGAGACCCAGTACTTC.